The clone carrying this T cell receptor (beta chain) was detected only a few times. Treatment of the sample: PENTA 11 planned treatment interruption arm or continuous ART arm. The data belong to a study of HIV-infected children after antiretroviral therapy interruption. Across the whole study: For the interruption arm, samples span week 0 through about 3 years after study end. Continuous-treatment samples came from weeks 0, 48 and 150.

Unique molecular identifiers were included in an RNA-based 3' RACE TCR library. MiXCR was run by TCRdb on the 3' RACE reads, yielding one entry per CDR3 protein. The sample lists about 50,000 distinct CDR3 sequences, roughly 4.5% occurring once. The CDR3 is made up of 14 amino acids. CDR1 is SGHTA, CDR2 FQGNSA, per germline. V gave up 3 bases and J gave up 7 bases; unmatched junction bases: 8. The sequence came from a pool of human donors with HIV. The sequencing used CD45RA+ CD4+ T cells from PBMCs, pooled from several time points, collected from a donor given antiretroviral therapy, either interrupted or continuous. Subset here: naive CD4+ CD45RA+ CD45RO- T cells. The gene calls are TRBV7-2 and TRBJ1-2, with 7 bases matching TRBD1. CDR3 bases: TGTGCCAGCAGCTTCGACAGGGAGGTAGCTGGCTACACCTTC. Encoded protein: CASSFDREVAGYTF. Full variable domain (missing parts from reference TRBV7-2 and TRBJ1-2): GAGVSQSPSNKVTEKGKDVELRCDPISGHTALYWYRQSLGQGLEFLIYFQGNSAPDKSGLPSDRFSAERTGGSVSTLTIQRTQQEDSAVYLCASSFDREVAGYTFGSGTRLTVV.